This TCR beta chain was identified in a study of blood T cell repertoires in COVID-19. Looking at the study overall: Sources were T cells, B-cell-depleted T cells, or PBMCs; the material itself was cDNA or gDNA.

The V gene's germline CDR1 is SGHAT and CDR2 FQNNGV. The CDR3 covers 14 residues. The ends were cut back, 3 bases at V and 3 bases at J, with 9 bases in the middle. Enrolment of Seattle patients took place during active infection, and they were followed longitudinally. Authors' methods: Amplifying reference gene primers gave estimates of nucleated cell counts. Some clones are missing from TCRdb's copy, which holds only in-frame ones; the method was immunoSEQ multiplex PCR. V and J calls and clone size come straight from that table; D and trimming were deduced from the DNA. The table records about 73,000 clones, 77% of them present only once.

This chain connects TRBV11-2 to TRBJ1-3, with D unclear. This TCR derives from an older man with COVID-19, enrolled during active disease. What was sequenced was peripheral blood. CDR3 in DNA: TGTGCCAGCAGCTTTGGGTCAGGTGGAAACACCATATATTTT. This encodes CASSFGSGGNTIYF.